This TCR beta chain stems from a study of cytomegalovirus exposure and HLA in healthy donors (TCRdb year 2017). Study-level background: An earlier analysis of roughly 500 of the donors reported 276 Gb of sequence data and 100 million to 140 million unique TCR beta sequences from 150 million to 200 million T cells. An early release covering about 600 HLA-typed donors comprised roughly 300 gigabases of sequencing data and 85 million to 100 million unique TCR sequences. Typing coverage differed by locus: A, B, C, DRB1 and DQB1 were typed in roughly 620-630 donors, DQA1 in 522, DPA1 in 606, and DPB1 in 450 to 490. Donor age, sex, ethnicity and CMV serostatus were compiled alongside the repertoire data. In addition to the first cohort of 500 to 850 subjects, a separate validation cohort of 130 or so different subjects was used. Both class I and class II loci were covered by HLA typing, at four-digit resolution. The study combined high-throughput TCR immunosequencing, statistical association of individual TCRs with disease status, and machine learning to predict cytomegalovirus infection status. The genetic ancestry cluster associated with self-reported Caucasian donors included 70% to 85% of the 300 to 400 genotyped donors. Genome-wide SNP genotypes for about 65% of the 666 donors were used in a later genetic analysis, which treated that subset as a discovery cohort. Among roughly 400 genotyped donors of the cohort, an average of around 250,000 unique TCR beta nucleotide sequences was sequenced per donor, of which about 19% were non-productive. In the later analysis, no new phenotypic data were used to find candidate immune exposures; instead, reliance was placed on TCR beta sequences and their occurrence across donors. In a later analysis, previously published TCR beta repertoires from fewer than 750 donors were re-analyzed and high-resolution HLA genotyping was added so that TCR occurrence patterns could be studied. The T cell repertoires of about 700 subjects were profiled by immunosequencing and related to cytomegalovirus serostatus. All discovery cohort repertoires had been generated using a single sequencing platform. About five DR-DQ haplotypes were handled as single units for association and clustering because linkage in the cohort was strong. The study was designed to test whether signatures of past pathogen exposure could be identified by cataloging public T cell receptors. An earlier analysis of some 500 of the donors applied high-throughput TCR beta sequencing to assess whether each TCR beta V gene segment acted as functional or pseudogenic. General study outcomes and caveats: Most CMV-associated TCR beta chains appeared to be HLA-restricted in a later analysis, and the HLA associations seemed to be driven largely by CMV exposure. Correlated functional status among segregating V segments might be attributable to linkage disequilibrium, but an unknown experimental factor could not be ruled out. Some IMGT-functional V segments, including TRBV6-2 and TRBV6-3, could not be distinguished by the 87-base-pair reads and were therefore excluded. Across donors, most TCR sequences were observed very rarely, whereas some public TCRs were present in many individuals. Because some donors lacked HLA typing at each locus, the association tests relied only on the typed subset. The classifier was reported to diagnose cytomegalovirus status with high specificity and sensitivity in both the original and validation cohorts. Strong co-occurrence of HLA alleles, especially DR and DQ, made assigning TCR associations to individual alleles difficult. A group of highly shared sequence variants was considered likely to be a technical artifact of the sequencing pipeline. According to a later genetic analysis, donors in an Asian-associated ancestry cluster had fewer N-insertions in productive TCRs than the approximately 700-donor mean. Broadly in line with IMGT annotations, most TCR beta V segments showed up in productive rearrangements about 87% or about 30% of the time in an earlier analysis of 587 of the donors. In a later analysis, the rate of TCR association differed among HLA loci, with DRB1 alleles having the most associated TCRs and HLA-C alleles having the fewest. At a false discovery rate of 0.05, a later analysis linked about 16,000 TCR beta sequences to specific HLA alleles. The earlier analysis of 587 of the donors excluded some 16 rarely observed V segments, including chromosome 9 orphons, because counts were too low. It was suggested by the authors that the approach could potentially be generalized to other disease states and immunological phenotypes. Sequencing depth was assumed to be roughly uniform across donors in the presence/absence analyses, though that assumption may not hold. The study gave a list of 150 to 200 TCR beta chains associated with cytomegalovirus. For the cohort, immune exposure information was limited to CMV serostatus. V-gene and J-gene trimming of TCR beta chains was associated with a missense DCLRE1C variant in a later genetic analysis, and the association was replicated in an independent cohort. The cohort was sequenced for TCR beta chains only, and without alpha or paired-chain data the features that could be detected were limited. A further reported finding was that TCR beta sequences accurately predicted the HLA-A and HLA-B alleles for most subjects in the first cohort. Compared with equally common non-associated chains, HLA-associated TCR beta chains in a later analysis were more clonally expanded and had lower generation probabilities. A few of the identified cytomegalovirus-associated TCR beta chains were confirmed in vitro to be specific for cytomegalovirus antigens. According to a later analysis, parvovirus B19, influenza, CMV and Epstein-Barr virus appeared linked to several top co-occurrence clusters.

A note on this clone: Its target antigen remains unknown.

The cohort comprised more than 550 healthy bone marrow donors. Cohort members were all nominally healthy when sampled, although unrecorded immune exposures were likely present. The donor tested CMV seronegative and was one of the 352 seronegative cohort members. Every donor gave a peripheral blood sample, and the peripheral blood mononuclear cells from that sample were used for TCR beta sequencing. The Qiagen DNeasy Blood Extraction Kit was used to extract genomic DNA from the blood cell samples. Library generation was performed with the immunoSEQ multiplex PCR assay. A mixture of 60 forward primers for TCR Vbeta segments and 13 reverse primers for TCR Jbeta segments was used in the multiplex PCR. A multiplex PCR assay on genomic DNA amplified the CDR3 region of rearranged TCR beta genes. On the Illumina HiSeq System, the amplified TCR beta libraries were sequenced as 87-base-pair reads. Concerning the study's data processing: A later analysis tallied approximately 87 million unique TCR beta chains across the 666 repertoires, and about 12 million of those chains were shared by two or more donors. Raw reads were error-corrected and collapsed into unique sequences with a nearest-neighbor algorithm that merged closely related sequences to remove PCR and sequencing errors. Alignment of CDR3 sequences to IMGT reference sequences was used to assign V, D and J gene segments. For a sequence to be retained, at least a six-nucleotide match to both a V gene segment and a J gene segment was required. Rearrangements were called productive when the CDR3 lacked stop codons and stayed in frame with V and J; all others were non-productive. Following IMGT convention, CDR3 was defined as the stretch from the second conserved V-encoded cysteine up to the conserved J-encoded phenylalanine. Sequences without an unambiguous match to a single V gene segment were excluded from the earlier analysis of about 600 of the donors. An earlier analysis of around 600 of the donors classified V segments as functional when productive rearrangements were above 56.7% and as segregating when the standard deviation between donors was above 5%. To diagnose cytomegalovirus status from the catalog of TCR beta chain sequences, a statistical classification framework was built. A later analysis assigned V and J genes by comparing TCR nucleotide sequences with IMGT/GENE-DB human TR gene sequences. Using the TCRdist pipeline, a later analysis assigned CDR3 sequences along with most-parsimonious VDJ recombination scenarios. In a later analysis, every TCR beta chain was defined by the combination of its CDR3 amino acid sequence and its V-gene family, and reads without a unique V-gene family were dropped. As a way to deal with suspected cross-contamination and a sequencing artifact, a later analysis dropped 640 or so nucleotide sequences that were highly shared and had low generation probability. For each public chain, a later analysis derived a clonal expansion index from normalized ranks of inferred template counts within each repertoire. In a later analysis, generation probabilities were computed with a VDJ recombination model fitted to out-of-frame rearrangements, and the resulting probabilities were checked against IGoR. Hypergeometric tests were used in a later analysis to score TCR-TCR, TCR-HLA and TCR-CMV co-occurrence, with a repertoire-size bias correction applied to the TCR pairs. A later analysis estimated false discovery rates by permuting HLA or CMV assignments 20 times. In a later analysis, co-occurring TCRs were grouped with DBSCAN, and TCRdist sequence similarity was added when clustering was performed within HLA-allele-positive subsets. Repertoires with fewer than 30,000 or more than 120,000 public chains, plus five repertoires with anomalous nucleotide sharing, were excluded from co-occurrence clustering. Sourced from immuneACCESS, this table was stored by TCRdb with only in-frame sequences that have V and J called. A share of the clones is absent; for the studies checked, an unresolved V gene accounts for under half, and the remainder has no known explanation. The V and J calls and the clone size are those of that table, but D and trimming were determined from the DNA. The sample's records list around 80,000 clones. Jointly, the top ten make up around 5% of the sample.

CDR1 and CDR2 were assigned from the germline V gene as SGHRS and YFSETQ. V is cut by 0 bases and J by 8 bases, and the space between the germline ends is 11 bases. From the cysteine through the phenylalanine, the CDR3 covers 14 amino acids. Of all the DNA, just the CDR3 is kept, 42 bases in frame from base 1. Sequencing was carried out using PBMCs. This receptor chain uses TRBV5-1 and TRBJ1-4; the D gene is unclear. The TCR was taken from a man in his forties in good health and CMV-seronegative. The CDR3 region: CASSLDLRGEKLFF. The DNA sequence reads TGCGCCAGCAGCTTGGATCTAAGAGGAGAAAAACTGTTTTTT.